These 29 T cell receptor beta chains were sequenced from one sample in a study of CD8 T cells in ankylosing spondylitis. A single record per CDR3 protein comes from TCRdb applying MiXCR to the 5' RACE reads. The sample lists around 250,000 distinct CDR3 sequences, 18% occurring once. The sample was blood, either unsorted or a sorted T cell fraction (not recorded which). The receptors originated from a male donor with ankylosing spondylitis or in good health (not recorded which).

The chain employs TRBV9 and TRBJ2-2, with 7 bases aligning to TRBD2. The CDR3 is 15 residues long. CDR1 and CDR2 (germline): SGDLS, YYNGEE. V trimming: 4 bases; J trimming: 7 bases; junction bases outside the gene matches: 10. The CDR3 nucleotides are TGTGCCAGCAGCCATTGGGAGGGCGTCGGCGGGGAGCTGTTTTTT. Protein product: CASSHWEGVGGELFF.

This clonotype was counted between two and nine times. This sequence joins TRBV7-3 and TRBJ2-1; 12 positions agree with TRBD2. The CDR3 totals 13 residues. The V gene's germline CDR1 is SGHTA and CDR2 FQGTGA. Trimming at V came to 8 bases and at J to 8 bases, leaving 4 bases not matched to a gene. CDR3 nucleotides: TGTGCCAGCGCGACTAGCGGGAGCGATGAGCAGTTCTTC. Translating it yields CASATSGSDEQFF.

This clonotype appeared once. The J gene is TRBJ2-7, the V gene TRBV20-1; 9 bases line up with TRBD1. From germline, CDR1 is DFQATT and CDR2 SNEGSKA (reference sequence). The CDR3 totals 14 residues. Trimming removed 5 bases from V and 3 bases from J; junction bases left unmatched: 8. Here the CDR3 DNA reads TGCAGTGCTGGGGGGACAGGGATTTACTACGAGCAGTACTTC. Amino acids: CSAGGTGIYYEQYF.

This clonotype was counted between two and nine times. The J gene is TRBJ2-1, the V gene TRBV10-3, with 7 bases matching TRBD2. The junction had 4 bases not matched to a gene; V was cut back by 5 bases and J by 0 bases. Germline V gene sequence: CDR1 ENHRY, CDR2 SYGVKD. CDR3 length: 15 residues. DNA of the CDR3: TGTGCCATCAGTAGCGGGAAGGTCTCCTACAATGAGCAGTTCTTC. This encodes CAISSGKVSYNEQFF.

A few counts support this clonotype. The rearrangement uses TRBV11-2 and TRBJ2-2; 7 bases fit TRBD1. The J segment lost 10 bases and the V segment lost 8 bases, leaving 13 bases of the junction unmatched. CDR3 length equals 14 residues. The germline V gene encodes CDR1 SGHAT and CDR2 FQNNGV. The DNA for the CDR3 is TGTGCCAGCGAGGGGGCCTCTCAGGGAGTGGAGCTGTTTTTT. Its translation is CASEGASQGVELFF.

V gene TRBV6-1 combines with J gene TRBJ1-4; TRBD1 matches 10 bases. J lost 7 bases, V lost 2 bases, and 7 bases had no gene match. Germline lookup yields CDR1 MNHNS and CDR2 SASEGT. This CDR3 comprises 16 residues. CDR3 DNA sequence: TGTGCCAGCAGTGAAACCGGGACAGGGGATCGTGAAAAACTGTTTTTT. Amino acid sequence: CASSETGTGDREKLFF.

This chain links TRBV5-5 with TRBJ2-1; no definite D call. The CDR3 sequence is 13 residues long. V gave up 4 bases and J gave up 2 bases, with 7 bases separating them. The V gene's germline CDR1 is SGHKS and CDR2 YYEKEE (reference sequence). The CDR3 loop is CASSIGAYNEQFF. Written as DNA, the CDR3 is TGTGCCAGCAGCATAGGAGCCTACAATGAGCAGTTCTTC. Variable domain in full (rest from reference TRBV5-5 and TRBJ2-1): DAGVTQSPTHLIKTRGQQVTLRCSPISGHKSVSWYQQVLGQGPQFIFQYYEKEERGRGNFPDRFSARQFPNYSSELNVNALLLGDSALYLCASSIGAYNEQFFGPGTRLTVL.

The V call is TRBV5-6, the J call TRBJ2-7; no reliable D call. Germline values: CDR1 SGHDT, CDR2 YYEEEE. Trimming removed 4 bases from V and 5 bases from J, with 13 bases in between. This CDR3 contains 13 residues. The CDR3 is CASSHDLANEQYF. The CDR3 DNA sequence: TGTGCCAGCAGCCACGATCTGGCGAACGAGCAGTACTTC.

This chain connects TRBV27 to TRBJ2-3, with D uncertain. Trimming pared 6 bases from V and 4 bases from J, leaving 8 bases between. Germline CDR1 is MNHEY and CDR2 is SMNVEV (reference sequence). The CDR3 runs to 12 residues. CDR3 nucleotide sequence: TGTGCCAGCAGGCGTACGCCAGATACGCAGTATTTT. Amino acids: CASRRTPDTQYF.

This clonotype was seen repeatedly, ten times or more. Relative to the germline gene, one junction end is altered; a read error may explain this. The gene calls are TRBV7-7 and TRBJ2-1, with 10 bases that match TRBD2. The CDR3 spans 15 residues. Germline CDR1 SSHAT, CDR2 FNYEAQ (reference sequence). CDR3 DNA sequence: TGTGCTAGCAGCGAGCTAGCGGGAGAATCCAATGAGCAGTTCTTC. This translates into CASSELAGESNEQFF.

The chain employs TRBV11-2 and TRBJ2-7; the match to TRBD2 covers 10 bases. The CDR3 is 17 residues long. V gave up 0 bases and J gave up 1 base; unmatched junction bases: 6. Germline CDR1 and CDR2: SGHAT and FQNNGV. The CDR3 loop reads CASSLEALAGVSYEQYF. CDR3 in DNA: TGTGCCAGCAGCTTAGAAGCCCTAGCGGGAGTGTCCTACGAGCAGTACTTC.

The chain has TRBV27 and TRBJ2-7; 9 bases are a match to TRBD1. V was pared by 6 bases and J by 4 bases, with 4 bases of the junction left unmatched. The CDR3 contains 13 residues. CDR1 and CDR2 (germline): MNHEY, SMNVEV (reference sequence). Here the CDR3 DNA reads TGTGCCAGCAGCAACAGGGGGCAGTACGAGCAGTACTTC. Its translation: CASSNRGQYEQYF.

This clonotype was observed at least ten times. The gene calls are TRBV27 and TRBJ1-2, with D possibly being TRBD1 (6 bases). The V and J ends lost 5 bases and 4 bases respectively, with 8 bases between them. The CDR3 spans 12 residues. Germline V CDR1 and CDR2: MNHEY, SMNVEV (reference sequence). CDR3 bases: TGTGCCAGCAGTCCGGACAGCTATGGCTACACCTTC. Its protein product is CASSPDSYGYTF.

This clonotype was found a few times. The chain couples TRBV29-1 to TRBJ2-2; no clear D gene. The CDR3 sequence is 13 residues long. Deletions cut 0 bases from V and 8 bases from J, with 10 bases between. Germline CDR1 and CDR2: SQVTM and ANQGSEA. CDR3 DNA sequence: TGCAGCGTTGAAGAGCACCCTGCGGGGGAGCTGTTTTTT. Protein product: CSVEEHPAGELFF.

In this sample, this clonotype turned up a few times. J is TRBJ1-2 and V is TRBV7-9; D unclear. This CDR3 is built from 15 residues. V was trimmed by 0 bases and J by 4 bases, leaving 12 bases between them. CDR1 and CDR2 from the germline V gene are SEHNR and FQNEAQ (reference sequence). CDR3 protein: CASSLAVKNLYGYTF. In DNA form, the CDR3 reads TGTGCCAGCAGCTTAGCTGTTAAAAATCTCTATGGCTACACCTTC.

Only a few counts were recorded for this clonotype. V and J are TRBV6-5 and TRBJ1-4; no clear D gene. The CDR3 has 13 residues. Trimming shortened V by 2 bases and J by 5 bases, and 6 bases separated the two germline ends. Germline V lookup: CDR1 MNHEY, CDR2 SVGAGI. CDR3 region: CASSYALNEKLFF. For the CDR3, the DNA is TGTGCCAGCAGTTACGCCCTAAATGAAAAACTGTTTTTT.

The chain couples TRBV4-1 to TRBJ2-2; D is possibly TRBD1 (7 bases). The CDR3 length is 16 residues. Trimming stripped 1 base from V and 2 bases from J, with 11 bases between. Looked up from germline, CDR1 is MGHRA and CDR2 is YSYEKL. The CDR3 protein is CASSQGRGRNTGELFF. Here the CDR3 DNA reads TGCGCCAGCAGCCAAGGGAGGGGGCGAAACACCGGGGAGCTGTTTTTT.

This clonotype has just a few counts. The chain combines TRBV24-1 with TRBJ2-1, with 13 bases identical to TRBD2. CDR1 is KGHDR, CDR2 SFDVKD, per germline. CDR3 length: 18 residues. Losses at the gene ends were 1 base for V and 2 bases for J; bases not matched to a gene: 4. The CDR3 nucleotides read TGTGCCACCAGTGATTTAGGGACTAGCGGGAAAGCCTACAATGAGCAGTTCTTC. Protein: CATSDLGTSGKAYNEQFF.

The rearrangement joins TRBV12-3 or TRBV12-4 to TRBJ2-5; 7 nucleotides line up with TRBD1. This CDR3 spans 13 amino acids. V shed 3 bases, J shed 5 bases, and the junction held 3 bases outside the gene matches. In nucleotides, the CDR3 is TGTGCCAGCAGTTTGACAGGGCCGGAGACCCAGTACTTC. Translated: CASSLTGPETQYF.

This clonotype was seen many times. This CDR3 reads CASSTPGNEQFF. CDR3 sequence (DNA): TGTGCCAGTAGTACCCCAGGCAATGAGCAGTTCTTC. This chain uses TRBV19 with TRBJ2-1, with D hard to call. The CDR3 runs 12 residues. Germline-derived CDR1 and CDR2 are LNHDA and SQIVND (reference sequence). V shed 4 bases and J shed 6 bases, with 7 bases lying between them.

CDR3: CSVIEGAAGNTIYF. The CDR3 coding sequence is TGCAGCGTAATAGAGGGGGCAGCTGGAAACACCATATATTTT. The chain uses TRBV29-1 and TRBJ1-3; 7 positions match TRBD1. Losses at the gene ends were 6 bases for V and 2 bases for J; bases not matched to a gene: 7. This CDR3 has 14 residues. Germline V lookup: CDR1 SQVTM, CDR2 ANQGSEA.

At least ten counts were recorded for this clonotype. V and J are TRBV15 and TRBJ2-5, with TRBD1 matching 8 bases. Germline CDR1 and CDR2: LNHNV and YYDKDF (reference sequence). With 0 bases clipped from V and 5 bases from J, the junction kept 14 bases outside the gene matches. This CDR3 has 18 amino acids. The chain's CDR3 is CATSRDPASTGESETQYF. The CDR3 DNA is TGTGCCACCAGCAGAGACCCTGCTTCGACAGGGGAGTCCGAGACCCAGTACTTC.

The CDR3 DNA sequence: TGTGCCAGCAGTACTAGCGGCACGTATTACACAGATACGCAGTATTTT. Its protein product is CASSTSGTYYTDTQYF. This chain connects TRBV25-1 to TRBJ2-3; 8 nucleotides match TRBD2. The CDR3 length is 16 residues. From germline, CDR1 is MGHDK and CDR2 SYGVNS. With V trimmed by 5 bases and J by 2 bases, 9 bases remained unmatched. Complete variable domain (other parts from reference TRBV25-1 and TRBJ2-3): EADIYQTPRYLVIGTGKKITLECSQTMGHDKMYWYQQDPGMELHLIHYSYGVNSTEKGDLSSESTVSRIRTEHFPLTLESARPSHTSQYLCASSTSGTYYTDTQYFGPGTRLTVL.

The chain uses TRBV12-3 or TRBV12-4 and TRBJ2-5; 10 bases line up with TRBD1. The CDR3 length is 16 residues. After removal of 6 bases from V and 3 bases from J, the junction contained 10 bases not matched to a gene. The CDR3 nucleotides are TGTGCCAGCAGCGAAACTCGACAGGGGGCCAAAGAGACCCAGTACTTC. Translating gives CASSETRQGAKETQYF.

The table lists this clonotype with a few counts. This chain links TRBV10-3 with TRBJ2-7; perhaps TRBD1 as D (7 bases). CDR1 and CDR2 (germline): ENHRY, SYGVKD. The CDR3 contains 14 residues. The V end was cut by 3 bases, the J end by 3 bases, with 12 bases between. CDR3 loop: CAISENRGGYEQYF. DNA for the CDR3: TGTGCCATCAGTGAAAACAGGGGAGGCTACGAGCAGTACTTC.

The genes are TRBV7-3 and TRBJ2-5, with TRBD2 as a possible D gene (6 bases). CDR1 and CDR2 from the germline V gene are SGHTA and FQGTGA. The CDR3 sequence is 15 residues long. V dropped 5 bases and J dropped 5 bases, with 18 bases sitting between them. CDR3 loop: CASSPHGGLGETQYF. CDR3 sequence (DNA): TGTGCCAGCAGCCCCCATGGGGGGTTGGGCGAGACCCAGTACTTC. Full variable domain (outside the CDR3, taken from reference TRBV7-3 and TRBJ2-5): GAGVSQTPSNKVTEKGKYVELRCDPISGHTALYWYRQSLGQGPEFLIYFQGTGAADDSGLPNDRFFAVRPEGSVSTLKIQRTERGDSAVYLCASSPHGGLGETQYFGPGTRLLVL.

This chain connects TRBV15 to TRBJ1-1; a possible D gene is TRBD1 (5 bases). Germline CDR1 LNHNV, CDR2 YYDKDF (reference sequence). This CDR3 spans 15 amino acids. Trimming pared 1 base from V and 3 bases from J, leaving 12 bases between. DNA for the CDR3: TGTGCCACCAGCAGAGCTGGGGAGGGGTACACTGAAGCTTTCTTT. Protein sequence: CATSRAGEGYTEAFF.

This clonotype was detected only a few times. Its ends do not fully match the called genes, so a read error is possible. The V and J genes are TRBV20-1 and TRBJ1-4; 10 bases agree with TRBD1. Germline V CDR1 and CDR2: DFQATT, SNEGSKA (reference sequence). This CDR3 has 10 residues. The chain's CDR3 is CSARVGQGVF. As DNA, the CDR3 is TGCAGTGCTAGAGTAGGACAGGGGGTTTTT.

The V call is TRBV10-3, the J call TRBJ2-7; D assignment may be TRBD1 or TRBD2 (5 bases each). V lost 0 bases, J lost 1 base, and 10 bases lay in between. This CDR3 contains 15 residues. The V gene's germline CDR1 is ENHRY and CDR2 SYGVKD. The CDR3: CAISESMGESYEQYF. The DNA of the CDR3 is TGTGCCATCAGTGAGTCGATGGGGGAATCCTACGAGCAGTACTTC.